This TCR beta chain was captured in a study of blood T cell repertoires in COVID-19. Background on the study: COVID-19 samples from acute and convalescent phases originated in the United States, Italy and Spain. In each case, the material was cDNA or gDNA derived from T cells, B-cell-depleted T cells, or PBMCs.

Per the original methods: Reference gene primer amplification yielded estimated nucleated cell counts. This table comes from immunoSEQ multiplex PCR, and its TCRdb copy is limited to in-frame clones, with some not included. Clone size and the V and J calls come from that table; the DNA yielded D and trimming. The data hold fewer than 200,000 clones, with around 90% observed a single time. The germline V and J ends were trimmed by 2 bases and 4 bases, with 11 bases remaining between them. Germline assignment: CDR1 MNHEY and CDR2 SMNVEV (reference sequence). The CDR3 loop spans 15 amino acids. This chain joins TRBV27 and TRBJ2-2, with D tentatively TRBD1 (6 bases). Sequencing was done on a sample of peripheral blood. This sequence was found in a man over 45 with acute or convalescent COVID-19. Here the CDR3 reads CASSLQGRGTGELFF. The CDR3 DNA follows: TGTGCCAGCAGTTTACAGGGGCGAGGCACCGGGGAGCTGTTTTTT.